One and the same sample provided the 25 T cell receptor beta chains below, sequenced in a study of neurological immune-mediated disorders. TCRdb re-derived calls from the 5' RACE reads in MiXCR, one entry per CDR3 protein. Among some 20,000 distinct CDR3 sequences listed, about 10% were seen once. Material for sequencing was PBMCs. The receptors were gathered from a woman aged 60 to 75 with HTLV-1-associated myelopathy (HAM/TSP).

This clonotype was observed at least ten times. The CDR3 loop reads CASSPGQGGYGYTF. CDR3 nucleotide sequence: TGTGCCAGCAGCCCCGGGCAGGGCGGCTATGGCTACACCTTC. The chain combines TRBV3-1 with TRBJ1-2, with a weak D call TRBD1 (5 bases). The CDR3 spans 14 residues. V was cut by 4 bases and J by 4 bases, with 13 bases left in between. Germline CDR1 reads LGHDT; CDR2 reads YNNKEL (reference sequence).

The chain combines TRBV9 with TRBJ2-7, with 7 nucleotides matching TRBD1. V was clipped by 3 bases and J by 3 bases; unmatched bases: 9. The CDR3 is 15 amino acids. Per germline, CDR1 SGDLS and CDR2 YYNGEE. The CDR3 nucleotides read TGTGCCAGCAGCGAAGAGGGGGCTCGGGGCTACGAGCAGTACTTC. As protein: CASSEEGARGYEQYF.

This clonotype was detected ten times or more. V gene TRBV20-1 combines with J gene TRBJ2-7, with 10 bases identical to TRBD1. Trimming removed 2 bases from V and 2 bases from J; junction bases left unmatched: 3. Germline assignment: CDR1 DFQATT and CDR2 SNEGSKA (reference sequence). The CDR3 extends over 14 amino acids. This chain's CDR3 is CSARPGTGAYEQYF. The CDR3 DNA reads as TGCAGTGCTAGACCTGGGACAGGGGCCTACGAGCAGTACTTC.

This clonotype was detected ten times or more. CDR3 coding DNA: TGCGCCAGCAGCCCCGACACATACAATTCCTACGAGCAGTACTTC. Amino acid sequence: CASSPDTYNSYEQYF. The genes are TRBV5-1 and TRBJ2-7; no definite D call. Trimming shortened V by 4 bases and J by 1 base, and 15 bases separated the two germline ends. Germline lookup yields CDR1 SGHRS and CDR2 YFSETQ. The CDR3 totals 15 residues.

This clonotype was counted ten times or more. The CDR3 DNA is TGCAGCGTTGATCTCGACAGGGTAACTGAAGCTTTCTTT. This gives the protein CSVDLDRVTEAFF. V gene TRBV29-1 combines with J gene TRBJ1-1; 7 bases align to TRBD1. This CDR3 region has 13 residues. Germline values: CDR1 SQVTM, CDR2 ANQGSEA. Losses at the gene ends were 3 bases for V and 5 bases for J; bases not matched to a gene: 6.

This clonotype has at least ten counts. The gene calls are TRBV5-1 and TRBJ2-1; TRBD1 agrees at 7 bases. The J segment lost 5 bases and the V segment lost 0 bases, leaving 14 bases of the junction unmatched. This CDR3 has 18 amino acids. Germline V gene lookup returns CDR1 SGHRS and CDR2 YFSETQ. The CDR3 spells CASSLDGPHRGRHNEQFF. CDR3 DNA sequence: TGCGCCAGCAGCTTGGATGGTCCCCACAGGGGTCGCCACAATGAGCAGTTCTTC. Full variable domain (outside the CDR3, taken from reference TRBV5-1 and TRBJ2-1): KAGVTQTPRYLIKTRGQQVTLSCSPISGHRSVSWYQQTPGQGLQFLFEYFSETQRNKGNFPGRFSGRQFSNSRSEMNVSTLELGDSALYLCASSLDGPHRGRHNEQFFGPGTRLTVL.

This clonotype showed up many times. The chain recombines TRBV30 with TRBJ2-5; unclear D gene. The CDR3 extends over 12 amino acids. V was pared by 5 bases and J by 5 bases, with 12 bases between. CDR1 is GTSNPN, CDR2 SVGIG, per germline (reference sequence). This CDR3 reads CAWGLMGETQYF. The DNA for the CDR3 is TGTGCCTGGGGCTTAATGGGGGAGACCCAGTACTTC.

The sample holds many counts of this clonotype. The chain links TRBV27 to TRBJ1-2; D is possibly TRBD1 (6 bases). The V and J ends lost 5 bases and 3 bases respectively, with 13 bases between them. This CDR3 has 14 residues. CDR1 and CDR2 from the germline V gene are MNHEY and SMNVEV (reference sequence). Written as DNA, the CDR3 is TGTGCCAGCAGTCCTTTAGGGACATACTATGGCTACACCTTC. Translating it yields CASSPLGTYYGYTF.

This clonotype was picked up many times. The V gene is TRBV5-1, the J gene TRBJ2-2, with D unclear. CDR1 is SGHRS and CDR2 is YFSETQ in the germline V gene. The CDR3 is made up of 13 amino acids. V shed 5 bases and J shed 7 bases, with 12 bases lying between them. The CDR3 nucleotides read TGCGCCAGCAGTCCTACAACAAACGGGGAGCTGTTTTTT. Translation: CASSPTTNGELFF.

This clonotype has ten or more counts. The J gene is TRBJ1-1, the V gene TRBV5-1; D is unclear. V lost 1 base, J lost 5 bases, and 12 bases lay in between. Germline CDR1 and CDR2: SGHRS and YFSETQ. CDR3 length: 14 residues. The CDR3 is CASSLTAGRTEAFF. The CDR3, as DNA: TGCGCCAGCAGCTTGACAGCGGGGAGGACTGAAGCTTTCTTT.

This clonotype was observed many times. This chain connects TRBV18 to TRBJ2-5; 10 positions agree with TRBD1. CDR3 length equals 14 residues. Trimming removed 3 bases from V and 5 bases from J; junction bases left unmatched: 3. Germline values: CDR1 KGHSH, CDR2 LQKENI. The CDR3 region has the DNA TGTGCCAGCTCACCGACAGGGGGCTGGGAGACCCAGTACTTC. This codes for CASSPTGGWETQYF.

By sample fraction, this clonotype is medium-sized. The chain links TRBV10-3 to TRBJ2-1; D call uncertain. V dropped 4 bases and J dropped 4 bases, with 11 bases sitting between them. Germline-derived CDR1 and CDR2 are ENHRY and SYGVKD. This CDR3 has 14 amino acids. The CDR3, as DNA: TGTGCCATCAGTGCCCAGCCTGGATACAATGAGCAGTTCTTC. It encodes CAISAQPGYNEQFF.

In this sample, this clonotype turned up many times. The J gene is TRBJ2-3, the V gene TRBV6-1, with 9 bases matching TRBD2. The trim removed 5 bases at V and 2 bases at J, leaving 5 bases unmatched. Germline values: CDR1 MNHNS, CDR2 SASEGT. The CDR3 contains 15 residues. For the CDR3, the DNA is TGTGCCAGCAGTTCCCGGACTAGCGTCACAGATACGCAGTATTTT. Translating gives CASSSRTSVTDTQYF.

This clonotype was recorded many times. The genes are TRBV19 and TRBJ2-1; TRBD2 agrees at 10 bases. This CDR3 has 15 amino acids. Looked up from germline, CDR1 is LNHDA and CDR2 is SQIVND (reference sequence). The junction had 6 bases not matched to a gene; V was cut back by 6 bases and J by 4 bases. The CDR3 spells CASRITSGAYNEQFF. The CDR3, as DNA: TGTGCCAGTAGGATTACTAGCGGGGCTTACAATGAGCAGTTCTTC.

This clonotype has ten or more counts. The chain couples TRBV20-1 to TRBJ1-1, with TRBD1 as a possible D gene (5 bases). Germline lookup yields CDR1 DFQATT and CDR2 SNEGSKA (reference sequence). V was cut by 6 bases and J by 5 bases, with 10 bases left in between. CDR3 length: 11 amino acids. This CDR3 reads CSARGGTEAFF. CDR3 sequence (DNA): TGCAGTGCGAGGGGAGGGACTGAAGCTTTCTTT.

This clonotype is categorized as medium-sized. The chain couples TRBV5-1 to TRBJ2-1; 12 positions agree with TRBD1. The trim removed 7 bases at V and 9 bases at J, leaving 14 bases unmatched. Germline CDR1 and CDR2: SGHRS and YFSETQ. CDR3 length equals 16 residues. The CDR3 sequence is CASGHPGQGARGEQFF. DNA for the CDR3: TGCGCCAGCGGACACCCGGGACAGGGGGCGCGAGGTGAGCAGTTCTTC.

This clonotype was seen many times. This chain connects TRBV20-1 to TRBJ2-7; 10 positions agree with TRBD1. V gave up 2 bases and J gave up 5 bases; unmatched junction bases: 6. Germline CDR1 DFQATT, CDR2 SNEGSKA (reference sequence). The CDR3 extends over 14 amino acids. The CDR3 coding sequence is TGCAGTGCTAGATTTCCGGGACAGGGGAACGAGCAGTACTTC. Its protein is CSARFPGQGNEQYF.

This clonotype was detected ten times or more. This sequence joins TRBV7-6 and TRBJ2-4; no clear D gene. Per germline, CDR1 SGHVS and CDR2 FNYEAQ. Trimming removed 5 bases from V and 7 bases from J, with 12 bases in between. CDR3 length: 13 amino acids. DNA for the CDR3: TGTGCCAGCAGCCCCGTATTGAAGAACATTCAGTACTTC. Its protein product is CASSPVLKNIQYF. Full variable domain (missing parts from reference TRBV7-6 and TRBJ2-4): GAGVSQSPRYKVTKRGQDVALRCDPISGHVSLYWYRQALGQGPEFLTYFNYEAQQDKSGLPNDRFSAERPEGSISTLTIQRTEQRDSAMYRCASSPVLKNIQYFGAGTRLSVL.

This clonotype was detected many times. The gene calls are TRBV6-1 and TRBJ2-7, with a possible D match to TRBD2 (6 bases). Germline-derived CDR1 and CDR2 are MNHNS and SASEGT. Trimming removed 3 bases at V and 2 bases at J, with 17 bases between. The CDR3 is 16 amino acids. CDR3 protein: CASSDSRLAAPYEQYF. CDR3 nucleotide sequence: TGTGCCAGCAGTGATAGTCGGTTAGCGGCGCCCTACGAGCAGTACTTC.

This clonotype appeared many times. The CDR3 loop reads CASSSLLSGVGTDTQYF. In DNA, the CDR3 is TGTGCCAGCAGTTCCCTCCTATCAGGGGTGGGAACAGATACGCAGTATTTT. The V call is TRBV27, the J call TRBJ2-3; a weak D match, TRBD1 (6 bases). CDR3 length: 17 amino acids. The V gene lost 4 bases and the J gene lost 3 bases, with 20 bases spanning the gap. Germline-derived CDR1 and CDR2 are MNHEY and SMNVEV (reference sequence).

The chain joins TRBV20-1 to TRBJ2-7; 8 bases fit TRBD2. V was clipped by 5 bases and J by 2 bases; unmatched bases: 8. The V gene's germline CDR1 is DFQATT and CDR2 SNEGSKA (reference sequence). The CDR3 spans 14 residues. The DNA of the CDR3 is TGCAGTGCTGGCCTCGGGGGGGCGGCCTACGAGCAGTACTTC. Translated: CSAGLGGAAYEQYF.

This clonotype was detected many times. The chain employs TRBV20-1 and TRBJ1-5, with 7 positions matching TRBD1. With 3 bases clipped from V and 6 bases from J, the junction kept 5 bases outside the gene matches. The CDR3 totals 13 residues. The germline V gene has CDR1 DFQATT and CDR2 SNEGSKA (reference sequence). The CDR3 is CSASTGVGQPQHF. DNA for the CDR3: TGCAGTGCTAGCACAGGGGTGGGTCAGCCCCAGCATTTT.

This clonotype was detected many times. The V call is TRBV20-1, the J call TRBJ2-5; D could derive from TRBD1 or TRBD2 (5 bases each). Germline V gives CDR1 DFQATT, CDR2 SNEGSKA (reference sequence). The CDR3 spans 14 residues. V was clipped by 5 bases and J by 4 bases, with 17 bases between them. The CDR3 loop reads CSAGADVEGETQYF. Written as DNA, the CDR3 is TGCAGTGCTGGGGCCGACGTTGAGGGAGAGACCCAGTACTTC.

At least ten counts were recorded for this clonotype. V is TRBV10-3 and J is TRBJ2-4; the D gene is possibly TRBD2 (5 bases). The CDR3 extends over 14 amino acids. Germline V gives CDR1 ENHRY, CDR2 SYGVKD. Trimming stripped 6 bases from V and 4 bases from J, with 13 bases between. The CDR3 loop reads CAIRAGAEKNIQYF. CDR3 in DNA: TGTGCCATCAGAGCAGGAGCGGAGAAAAACATTCAGTACTTC.

This clonotype came up many times. The CDR3 DNA sequence: TGTGCCACCGGCTTAGTTTCGCGGAACGAGCAGTACTTC. Its protein is CATGLVSRNEQYF. The chain uses TRBV15 and TRBJ2-7; D is undetermined. The CDR3 totals 13 residues. Germline V gene lookup returns CDR1 LNHNV and CDR2 YYDKDF (reference sequence). V lost 8 bases and J lost 5, with 16 bases in between.